This T cell receptor (beta chain) was found in a study of shared clonotypes between healthy human individuals. For the study at large: CD8 memory received one plate per donor, CD8 naive two, CD4 memory three and CD4 naive three. Study results and limitations: Limited genetic and exposure-history diversity came from having few donors.

Only in-frame clones appear in the TCRdb table, and some are missing; sequencing was by immunoSEQ multiplex PCR. The sample carries around 200,000 clones, 65% to 70% recorded once. Recent vaccinations or acute infections were absent in the healthy HIV-negative adult donors. The CDR3 covers 12 residues. In germline, CDR1 is SQVTM, CDR2 ANQGSEA. The V end lost 4 bases, the J end lost 5 bases, and 8 bases lay between the germline ends. Points on this clone: The antigen is unknown.

This rearrangement joins TRBV29-1 to TRBJ1-4; D gene uncertain. Sequencing was done on a sample of memory CD4+ T cells sorted from blood. Described subset: CD45RA-negative fraction. This receptor was identified in a man aged 25 to 45 in good health. The CDR3 region has the DNA TGCAGCGTTGTATTTCGGAATGAAAAACTGTTTTTT. It translates to CSVVFRNEKLFF.